This T cell receptor beta chain appears in the sequencing data of a study of blood T cell repertoires in COVID-19. Across the study: Nucleic acid was either cDNA or gDNA, and it came from T cells, B-cell-depleted T cells, or PBMCs.

This study enrolled people aged roughly 18 to 90 from about 26 US geographic areas. Grouping used clinical history reported by participants in a survey and questionnaire. CDR1 WSHSY and CDR2 SAAADI come from the germline V gene. The CDR3 contains 14 residues. V lost 2 bases, J lost 4 bases, and 2 bases stayed unmatched. In the authors' methods: Reference gene primer amplification yielded estimated nucleated cell counts. Clones were sequenced by immunoSEQ multiplex PCR, and TCRdb holds only the in-frame ones, with some missing. That table is the source of V, J and clone size, and D and trimming were worked out from the DNA. The table has about 260,000 clones, approximately 90% seen once.

The rearrangement joins TRBV10-2 to TRBJ2-1, with 7 bases that match TRBD2. Input material: PBMCs or T cells enriched from blood (not recorded which). The receptor was derived from a man between 40 and 49 years old who had been exposed to COVID-19. This chain's CDR3 is CASSEASGYNEQFF. In DNA form, the CDR3 reads TGCGCCAGCAGTGAGGCTAGCGGTTACAATGAGCAGTTCTTC.